Following are 9 T cell receptor beta chains from one sample sequenced in a study of T cell repertoires in cytomegalovirus infection. Each CDR3 protein is one row after TCRdb ran MiXCR on the reads. Of approximately 550,000 distinct CDR3 sequences in the sample, about 17% were seen once. Sequenced: CD8+ T cells from PBMCs. The receptors come from a human donor in good health (CMV status not recorded). Some clones in this sample may be carry-over from other donors' samples.

This clonotype was recorded a few times. In DNA form, the CDR3 reads TGTGCCCTTCAGAGGGGATCGGGGTACACCTTC. Translation gives CALQRGSGYTF. The V call is TRBV7-8, the J call TRBJ1-2, with D maybe TRBD1 (5 bases). With 11 bases removed from V and 11 bases from J, the gap between germline ends came to 18 bases. The V gene's germline CDR1 is SGHVS and CDR2 FQNEAQ. The CDR3 runs 11 residues.

A note on this clonotype: At one of its ends the junction is not consistent with the germline gene, which may arise from a read error. The chain recombines TRBV27 with TRBJ2-3; D gene ambiguous. Looked up from germline, CDR1 is MNHEY and CDR2 is SMNVEV (reference sequence). The CDR3 spans 12 residues. The CDR3 sequence is CGSSFLDGTQYF. DNA for the CDR3: TGTGGCAGCAGTTTCTTAGATGGTACGCAGTATTTT.

The CDR3 reads CATALGQGTQETQYF. As DNA, the CDR3 is TGTGCCACTGCGCTAGGACAGGGGACCCAAGAGACCCAGTACTTC. The V and J genes are TRBV5-4 and TRBJ2-5; 9 bases align to TRBD1. The V and J ends lost 9 bases and 1 base, in that order; junction bases with no gene match: 10. Germline values: CDR1 SGHNT, CDR2 YYREEE (reference sequence). The CDR3 runs to 15 residues.

The rearrangement joins TRBV6-5 to TRBJ2-2, with 7 bases matching TRBD2. CDR1 and CDR2 from the germline V gene are MNHEY and SVGAGI. The junction had 5 bases not matched to a gene; V was cut back by 7 bases and J by 0 bases. The CDR3 loop spans 15 amino acids. This chain's CDR3 is CASNLAGSNTGELFF. DNA of the CDR3: TGTGCCAGCAACTTAGCGGGCTCGAACACCGGGGAGCTGTTTTTT.

This clonotype was counted many times. V usage is TRBV18 and J usage is TRBJ1-6, with a tentative D call TRBD1 (5 bases). Germline V lookup: CDR1 KGHSH, CDR2 LQKENI. The CDR3 spans 13 residues. The ends were cut back, 5 bases at V and 9 bases at J, with 11 bases in the middle. The CDR3 region is CASSSGRASPLHF. The CDR3 bases are TGTGCCAGCTCATCGGGCAGGGCTTCACCCCTCCACTTT.

In the case of this clonotype: This may be a read error, as it is one base from a much larger clone. The chain recombines TRBV6-8 with TRBJ2-7; perhaps TRBD2 as D (7 bases). The CDR3 contains 15 residues. V lost 7 bases and J lost 2, with 18 bases in between. CDR1 is MNHGY, CDR2 SAAAGT, per germline. CDR3 sequence reads: CASNPRGGRAYEQYF. The CDR3 DNA reads as TGTGCCAGCAACCCGAGGGGGGGCAGGGCCTACGAGCAGTACTTC.

The genes are TRBV30 and TRBJ2-7; maybe TRBD2 (6 bases). There are 15 residues in the CDR3. V was shortened by 2 bases and J by 7 bases, with 21 bases between the two germline ends. CDR1 is GTSNPN and CDR2 is SVGIG in the germline V gene (reference sequence). CDR3 protein: CAWSRPGWDGGEQYF. The CDR3 nucleotides are TGTGCCTGGAGTCGCCCGGGTTGGGACGGGGGAGAGCAGTACTTC.

This clonotype has only a few counts. This chain links TRBV19 with TRBJ2-5; 11 bases are a match to TRBD2. J was trimmed by 1 base and V by 6 bases; bases with no gene match: 13. Per the germline V gene, CDR1 is LNHDA and CDR2 is SQIVND (reference sequence). This CDR3 spans 18 amino acids. Here the CDR3 reads CASSPRFLAGGSQETQYF. CDR3 sequence (DNA): TGTGCCAGTAGCCCACGCTTCCTAGCGGGGGGCAGCCAAGAGACCCAGTACTTC.

This clonotype has at least ten counts. The J gene is TRBJ2-1, the V gene TRBV7-6; tentative D call: TRBD2 (6 bases). The CDR3 has 12 amino acids. Germline assignment: CDR1 SGHVS and CDR2 FNYEAQ. Deletions cut 3 bases from V and 9 bases from J, with 9 bases between. CDR3 in amino acids: CASSFLGGEQFF. DNA for the CDR3: TGTGCCAGCAGCTTTCTGGGGGGTGAGCAGTTCTTC. The full variable domain, its missing parts supplied by reference TRBV7-6 and TRBJ2-1, is GAGVSQSPRYKVTKRGQDVALRCDPISGHVSLYWYRQALGQGPEFLTYFNYEAQQDKSGLPNDRFSAERPEGSISTLTIQRTEQRDSAMYRCASSFLGGEQFFGPGTRLTVL.